Presented here are 9 T cell receptor beta chains from one specimen sequenced in a study of blood T cell repertoires in COVID-19. Only in-frame clones appear in the TCRdb table, and some are missing; sequencing was by immunoSEQ multiplex PCR. The data show about 76,000 clones, approximately 80% seen once. Sequencing was performed on peripheral blood. These receptors originate from a woman aged 60 to 75 with acute or convalescent COVID-19.

The CDR3 loop reads CASSANRAPNQPQHF. CDR3 coding DNA: TGTGCCAGCAGCGCCAACAGGGCCCCCAATCAGCCCCAGCATTTT. This chain connects TRBV11-2 to TRBJ1-5, with D possibly being TRBD1 (6 bases). The CDR3 runs to 15 residues. Trimming pared 5 bases from V and 3 bases from J, leaving 14 bases between. Germline CDR1 SGHAT, CDR2 FQNNGV.

This rearrangement joins TRBV5-6 to TRBJ1-1; 7 bases are a match to TRBD1. The CDR3 length is 15 residues. Germline CDR1 is SGHDT and CDR2 is YYEEEE. Losses at the gene ends were 1 base for V and 3 bases for J; bases not matched to a gene: 6. The CDR3 bases are TGTGCCAGCAGCTTGCCGGGGACAGTCGACACTGAAGCTTTCTTT. Its translation: CASSLPGTVDTEAFF.

This clone appeared once. V is TRBV6-5 and J is TRBJ2-7, with D tentatively TRBD2 (6 bases). There are 14 residues in the CDR3. From germline, CDR1 is MNHEY and CDR2 SVGAGI. Trimming shortened V by 2 bases and J by 1 base, and 9 bases separated the two germline ends. This CDR3 is CASSYGGGSYEQYV. In DNA form, the CDR3 reads TGTGCCAGCAGTTACGGGGGAGGATCCTACGAGCAGTACGTC.

This clone has a handful of counts. The sample contains more than one DNA sequence encoding this CDR3. The chain employs TRBV7-2 and TRBJ2-7, with 7 bases that match TRBD1. V lost 2 bases and J lost 2; bases outside the gene matches: 6. There are 15 residues in the CDR3. Germline V gene sequence: CDR1 SGHTA, CDR2 FQGNSA. CDR3 coding DNA: TGTGCCAGCAGCTTAACCGGGACAGCTACCTACGAGCAGTACTTC. This gives the protein CASSLTGTATYEQYF.

This chain connects TRBV5-1 to TRBJ1-1, with 8 nucleotides matching TRBD1. CDR3 length: 15 amino acids. J was trimmed by 7 bases and V by 8 bases; bases with no gene match: 16. The germline V gene has CDR1 SGHRS and CDR2 YFSETQ. The CDR3 DNA sequence: TGCGCCAGTTCCTCAGTCCAGGGGGCTGAGGGTGAAGCTTTCTTT. Translation: CASSSVQGAEGEAFF.

V and J are TRBV29-1 and TRBJ2-1, with 10 bases fitting TRBD2. CDR1 is SQVTM and CDR2 is ANQGSEA in the germline V gene. The J segment lost 2 bases and the V segment lost 7 bases, leaving 2 bases of the junction unmatched. This CDR3 has 13 residues. The CDR3 region is CSGSGGPYNEQFF. DNA of the CDR3: TGCAGCGGTAGCGGGGGGCCCTACAATGAGCAGTTCTTC.

The chain combines TRBV5-1 with TRBJ2-3, with 12 bases fitting TRBD2. The V and J ends lost 4 bases and 4 bases, in that order; junction bases with no gene match: 10. The CDR3 length is 17 residues. Germline V lookup: CDR1 SGHRS, CDR2 YFSETQ. CDR3 bases: TGCGCCAGCAGCGTTCACCTAGCGGGGGGGCCACCAGATACGCAGTATTTT. Its translation: CASSVHLAGGPPDTQYF.

This rearrangement joins TRBV18 to TRBJ1-2; TRBD1 matches at 8 bases. Germline trimming cut 5 bases from V and 8 bases from J; bases unmatched to any gene: 13. Germline CDR1 reads KGHSH; CDR2 reads LQKENI. The CDR3 runs to 15 residues. The CDR3 spells CASSSTTGETLGYTF. The CDR3 DNA sequence: TGTGCCAGCTCATCGACGACAGGGGAGACGTTGGGCTACACCTTC.

The V and J genes are TRBV5-1 and TRBJ2-2; TRBD2 matches at 15 bases. CDR1 and CDR2 from the germline V gene are SGHRS and YFSETQ. V lost 4 bases and J lost 4; bases outside the gene matches: 11. The CDR3 has 19 residues. CDR3 DNA: TGCGCCAGCAGCCTCCGGACTAGCGGGGGGGCCGCTTTCACCGGGGAGCTGTTTTTT. It encodes CASSLRTSGGAAFTGELFF.